A single sample is the source of the 25 T cell receptor beta chains below, sequenced in a study of blood T cells in healthy people across ages. Sample-barcoded 5' priming and a J-beta primer mix drove a second PCR of roughly 7 to 11 cycles. TCRdb re-called the 5' RACE reads with MiXCR, one entry per CDR3 protein. The table lists over a million distinct CDR3 sequences, around 40% of them singletons, with just over 4% in the top ten. Sequences were obtained from blood. These receptors originate from a woman younger than 30 in good health.

The chain couples TRBV6-2 or TRBV6-3 to TRBJ1-4, with a tentative D call TRBD1 (5 bases). Germline loops: CDR1 MNHEY, CDR2 SVGEGT. The V end lost 7 bases, the J end lost 8 bases, and 17 bases lay between the germline ends. The CDR3 loop spans 14 amino acids. In DNA form, the CDR3 reads TGTGCCAGCACCGACTGGGCAGGGAGCGAAAAACTGTTTTTT. Amino acids: CASTDWAGSEKLFF.

This clonotype was seen at least ten times. V gene TRBV7-2 combines with J gene TRBJ2-3, with D unclear. CDR1 SGHTA and CDR2 FQGNSA come from the germline V gene. V lost 4 bases and J lost 5, with 7 bases in between. The CDR3 consists of 12 residues. This chain's CDR3 is CASSSGRDTQYF. CDR3 bases: TGTGCCAGCAGCTCAGGTAGAGATACGCAGTATTTT.

The chain couples TRBV7-9 to TRBJ2-1, with TRBD2 matching over 10 bases. Germline CDR1 reads SEHNR; CDR2 reads FQNEAQ (reference sequence). V gave up 4 bases and J gave up 2 bases; unmatched junction bases: 8. The CDR3 runs 17 residues. CDR3 region: CASSSIRSGRAYNEQFF. In nucleotides, the CDR3 is TGTGCCAGCAGCTCGATTCGCAGCGGGAGGGCCTACAATGAGCAGTTCTTC.

This clonotype has more than one count but fewer than ten. The chain is built from TRBV27 and TRBJ2-7; 9 nucleotides line up with TRBD2. The trim removed 2 bases at V and 0 bases at J, leaving 5 bases unmatched. There are 16 residues in the CDR3. CDR1 is MNHEY, CDR2 SMNVEV, per germline (reference sequence). The chain's CDR3 is CASSLTRTSASYEQYF. CDR3 coding DNA: TGTGCCAGCAGTTTAACACGGACTAGCGCCTCCTACGAGCAGTACTTC.

The chain is built from TRBV4-3 and TRBJ2-7; 7 nucleotides match TRBD1. This CDR3 spans 16 amino acids. CDR1 and CDR2 from the germline V gene are LGHNA and YSLEER. J was trimmed by 7 bases and V by 3 bases; bases with no gene match: 15. In DNA form, the CDR3 reads TGCGCCAGCAGCCAGGTTAAGGGGGCATCGGGCCATGAGCAGTACTTC. This codes for CASSQVKGASGHEQYF.

The CDR3 sequence is CASSPTPSPGANEKLFF. Here the CDR3 DNA reads TGCGCCAGCAGCCCGACTCCGTCCCCTGGGGCTAATGAAAAACTGTTTTTT. The rearrangement joins TRBV4-1 to TRBJ1-4; D is ambiguous. The length of the CDR3 is 17 residues. V lost 4 bases and J 3 bases, leaving 18 bases between the germline ends. Germline assignment: CDR1 MGHRA and CDR2 YSYEKL.

The chain is built from TRBV12-3 or TRBV12-4 and TRBJ2-1; 7 nucleotides line up with TRBD1. Matching the DNA end better, TRBJ2-7 makes the J call doubtful. This CDR3 spans 17 amino acids. The CDR3 protein is CASSLVASRGRGNEQYF. CDR3 DNA sequence: TGTGCCAGCAGTTTAGTTGCTTCAAGGGGGCGTGGGAATGAGCAGTACTTC.

The gene calls are TRBV3-1 and TRBJ2-3; 11 bases are a match to TRBD2. This CDR3 contains 17 residues. Germline assignment: CDR1 LGHDT and CDR2 YNNKEL (reference sequence). V lost 2 bases, J lost 4 bases, and 8 bases stayed unmatched. The CDR3 bases are TGTGCCAGCAGCCAACCGATCCTAGCGGGGGGCTCAGATACGCAGTATTTT. As protein: CASSQPILAGGSDTQYF.

Note on this clonotype: This could be a read error, since a much larger clone is one nucleotide away. J is TRBJ1-2 and V is TRBV29-1; no firm D call. V dropped 6 bases and J dropped 7 bases, with 21 bases sitting between them. CDR1 is SQVTM, CDR2 ANQGSEA, per germline. This CDR3 has 14 residues. The CDR3 sequence: CSVPRIGLGCGYTF. In DNA, the CDR3 is TGCAGCGTCCCCCGGATAGGCCTGGGCTGTGGCTACACCTTC.

This clonotype was found once. The chain has TRBV25-1 and TRBJ1-2, with a tentative D call TRBD1 (6 bases). The V and J ends lost 4 bases and 4 bases respectively, with 13 bases between them. CDR3 length: 14 residues. Per the germline V gene, CDR1 is MGHDK and CDR2 is SYGVNS. The CDR3 loop is CASSALKQGYGYTF. For the CDR3, the DNA is TGTGCCAGCAGTGCTCTAAAACAGGGCTATGGCTACACCTTC.

This chain connects TRBV15 to TRBJ1-1; the match to TRBD1 covers 7 bases. Unmatched junction bases numbered 10, after V lost 0 bases and J lost 3 bases. The CDR3 runs 17 residues. Per germline, CDR1 LNHNV and CDR2 YYDKDF (reference sequence). DNA of the CDR3: TGTGCCACCAGCAGAGACCCTACGACAGGGCGGGACACTGAAGCTTTCTTT. Translating it yields CATSRDPTTGRDTEAFF. Supplemented by reference TRBV15 and TRBJ1-1, the full variable domain reads DAMVIQNPRYQVTQFGKPVTLSCSQTLNHNVMYWYQQKSSQAPKLLFHYYDKDFNNEADTPDNFQSRRPNTSFCFLDIRSPGLGDTAMYLCATSRDPTTGRDTEAFFGQGTRLTVV.

The chain recombines TRBV4-2 with TRBJ2-5, with D possibly being TRBD2 (5 bases). Trimming cost V 2 bases and J 11 bases, with 18 bases left between them. The CDR3 sequence is 14 residues long. Germline CDR1 LGHNA, CDR2 YNFKEQ. Here the CDR3 reads CASSQSSGGYKQYF. The CDR3 coding sequence is TGTGCCAGCAGCCAATCCAGCGGAGGTTACAAGCAGTACTTC.

This clonotype was counted between two and nine times. The J gene is TRBJ1-1, the V gene TRBV2; D may be TRBD1 (5 bases). The CDR3 is made up of 15 amino acids. Germline V gene lookup returns CDR1 SNHLY and CDR2 FYNNEI. V dropped 5 bases and J dropped 1 base, with 14 bases sitting between them. The CDR3 reads CASSSPGPRNTEAFF. CDR3 bases: TGTGCCAGCAGTTCTCCGGGACCTAGGAACACTGAAGCTTTCTTT.

This clonotype has more than one count but fewer than ten. This chain connects TRBV14 to TRBJ1-1; 7 nucleotides line up with TRBD1. CDR1 is SGHDN, CDR2 FVKESK, per germline. The CDR3 covers 15 residues. Trimming at V came to 3 bases and at J to 0 bases, leaving 4 bases not matched to a gene. The CDR3 loop reads CASSHLTGVNTEAFF. The CDR3 DNA follows: TGTGCCAGCAGCCATCTCACAGGGGTGAACACTGAAGCTTTCTTT.

The V gene is TRBV9, the J gene TRBJ2-5, with a weak D call TRBD2 (7 bases). The CDR3 sequence is 20 residues long. Trimming stripped 4 bases from V and 2 bases from J, with 30 bases between. Per germline, CDR1 SGDLS and CDR2 YYNGEE. The CDR3 DNA follows: TGTGCCAGCAGCCCCGATCCCCGAACGGGGGGCTTTTCTTTACAAGAGACCCAGTACTTC. Its protein is CASSPDPRTGGFSLQETQYF.

The chain recombines TRBV6-6 with TRBJ2-1, with 8 bases lining up with TRBD2. Germline V lookup: CDR1 MNHNY, CDR2 SVGAGI (reference sequence). The V and J ends lost 1 base and 5 bases, in that order; junction bases with no gene match: 4. The CDR3 spans 15 residues. CDR3 coding DNA: TGTGCCAGCAGTTACTTGCGGGGGGAAGACAATGAGCAGTTCTTC. Translating it yields CASSYLRGEDNEQFF.

Of note for this clonotype: A much more abundant neighbour one base away suggests this may be a read error. The chain links TRBV5-1 to TRBJ1-6, with 7 bases fitting TRBD1. Germline V gives CDR1 SGHRS, CDR2 YFSETQ. The CDR3 length is 14 residues. The chain's CDR3 is CASSVTGENSPPHF. In nucleotides, the CDR3 is TGCGCCAGCAGCGTTACAGGGGAGAATTCACCCCCCCACTTT.

This clonotype was seen only a few times. The rearrangement uses TRBV20-1 and TRBJ1-5, with 10 bases fitting TRBD1. Germline lookup yields CDR1 DFQATT and CDR2 SNEGSKA (reference sequence). The CDR3 is 14 amino acids. Trimming removed 3 bases from V and 7 bases from J; junction bases left unmatched: 6. CDR3 sequence: CSARTGGAGQPQHF. As DNA, the CDR3 is TGCAGTGCTAGGACAGGGGGCGCAGGGCAGCCCCAGCATTTT.

This chain connects TRBV7-2 to TRBJ1-6, with D unresolved. Between the trimmed V and J ends, which lost 1 base and 8 bases, there was a span of 6 bases. The germline CDR1 and CDR2 sequences are SGHTA and FQGNSA. The CDR3 runs to 13 residues. The CDR3 nucleotides are TGTGCCAGCAGCTTAGGAAGGGATTCACCCCTCCACTTT. Its protein is CASSLGRDSPLHF.

This chain uses TRBV21-1 with TRBJ1-5; the table's D call, TRBD1, was not checked against the DNA. TRBV21-1 is a known pseudogene. The CDR3 sequence is 18 residues long. The CDR3 nucleotides read TGTGCCAGCAGCAAATTCGAATGCGTCCGACGGGGGTATCAGCCCCAGCATTTT. Translation: CASSKFECVRRGYQPQHF.

This chain uses TRBV21-1 with TRBJ2-7; the table gives TRBD1 as D, unverified against the DNA. TRBV21-1 is a listed pseudogene. This CDR3 is 14 amino acids long. CDR3 DNA: TGTGCCAGTATATGCCGGGACAGGGAACACGAGCAGTACTTC. Protein sequence: CASICRDREHEQYF.

The rearrangement joins TRBV6-5 to TRBJ1-2, with unresolved D. The CDR3 sequence is 16 residues long. Germline V gene lookup returns CDR1 MNHEY and CDR2 SVGAGI. V lost 2 bases to trimming and J lost 5 bases, with 18 bases between them. The CDR3 nucleotides are TGTGCCAGCAGTTACGGGTCCATCAAAAGAGGGTATGGCTACACCTTC. This translates into CASSYGSIKRGYGYTF.

This clonotype has a handful of counts. The chain uses TRBV4-2 and TRBJ2-3; TRBD1 agrees at 9 bases. Germline V gives CDR1 LGHNA, CDR2 YNFKEQ. CDR3 size: 16 residues. J gave up 0 bases and V 4 bases, and 5 bases lay outside the gene matches. DNA of the CDR3: TGTGCCAGCAGCCGAACAGGGGGCCAGAGCACAGATACGCAGTATTTT. Translating it yields CASSRTGGQSTDTQYF.

This clonotype has a handful of counts. This chain uses TRBV7-2 with TRBJ2-1; the D is unclear. V lost 2 bases, J lost 0 bases, and 14 bases lay in between. CDR3 length equals 17 residues. CDR1 and CDR2 (germline): SGHTA, FQGNSA. CDR3 sequence (DNA): TGTGCCAGCAGCTTAAGTGGCGGCCGACCCTCCTACAATGAGCAGTTCTTC. As protein: CASSLSGGRPSYNEQFF.

The chain links TRBV28 to TRBJ1-1; no definite D call. The germline V and J ends were trimmed by 4 bases and 6 bases, with 15 bases remaining between them. This CDR3 has 14 amino acids. Germline assignment: CDR1 MDHEN and CDR2 SYDVKM. This chain's CDR3 is CASSYHPGKAEAFF. CDR3 coding DNA: TGTGCCAGCAGTTACCACCCAGGAAAGGCTGAAGCTTTCTTT.